This T cell receptor beta chain stems from a study of cytomegalovirus exposure and HLA in healthy donors. Looking at the study overall: It was reported in a later analysis that the roughly 120 validation repertoires used the same platform as the approximately 690 first-cohort repertoires.

The germline V and J ends were trimmed by 6 bases and 8 bases, with 19 bases remaining between them. Germline V lookup: CDR1 SGHTA, CDR2 FQGNSA. This CDR3 is 14 amino acids long. This table comes from immunoSEQ multiplex PCR, and its TCRdb copy is limited to in-frame clones, with some not included. Of under 250,000 clones listed, around four fifths are singletons. The donors were members of the validation cohort, which comprised roughly 120 subjects and was separate from the first cohort of around 700 subjects. Study-level findings and limits: The tendency of first-cohort TCR clusters to co-occur in the 110 or so validation repertoires emerged from a later analysis.

To note about this clone: As yet, its antigen is unknown.

This clonotype was obtained from a woman between 18 and 29 years old in good health and CMV-seronegative. The chain uses TRBV7-2 and TRBJ1-2, with D possibly TRBD1 on 5 matching bases. The sample was PBMCs. CDR3 nucleotide sequence: TGTGCCAGCAGGATCCCTGGGGGTGCGTTCGGCTACACCTTC. Translated: CASRIPGGAFGYTF.